The next 17 T cell receptor beta chains were all read from a single sample in a study of blood T cell repertoires in COVID-19. The protocol was immunoSEQ multiplex PCR, while the TCRdb copy is restricted to in-frame clones and leaves out a portion. The table lists 180,000 or so clones, 89% of them singletons. Sequencing used PBMCs or T cells enriched from blood (not recorded which). All receptors come from a woman in her forties with acute COVID-19.

This chain uses TRBV11-3 with TRBJ2-1; TRBD2 is a possible D gene (6 bases). Trimming cost V 5 bases and J 5 bases, with 16 bases left between them. Germline V gives CDR1 SGHNT, CDR2 YENEEA. The CDR3 length is 15 residues. The CDR3 protein is CASSQMPGANNEQFF. The CDR3 coding sequence is TGTGCCAGCAGCCAGATGCCGGGAGCCAACAATGAGCAGTTCTTC.

The V call is TRBV6-2 or TRBV6-3, the J call TRBJ2-1, with D hard to call. The germline CDR1 and CDR2 sequences are MNHEY and SVGEGT. This CDR3 comprises 13 residues. Trimming removed 1 base from V and 15 bases from J, with 16 bases in between. The CDR3 reads CASSYLYTLRRFF. DNA of the CDR3: TGTGCCAGCAGTTACTTATATACCCTTCGCAGGTTCTTC.

The chain recombines TRBV7-3 with TRBJ2-2; 8 bases agree with TRBD1. Germline CDR1 SGHTA, CDR2 FQGTGA. With 5 bases clipped from V and 4 bases from J, the junction kept 3 bases outside the gene matches. This CDR3 region has 14 residues. Here the CDR3 reads CASSTQGATGELFF. The CDR3 DNA is TGTGCCAGCAGCACTCAGGGGGCCACCGGGGAGCTGTTTTTT. Combining the CDR3 with reference TRBV7-3 and TRBJ2-2 gives the whole variable domain GAGVSQTPSNKVTEKGKYVELRCDPISGHTALYWYRQSLGQGPEFLIYFQGTGAADDSGLPNDRFFAVRPEGSVSTLKIQRTERGDSAVYLCASSTQGATGELFFGEGSRLTVL.

The genes are TRBV9 and TRBJ2-5, with TRBD1 matching 7 bases. The CDR3 length is 15 residues. Germline CDR1 is SGDLS and CDR2 is YYNGEE. The junction had 11 bases not matched to a gene; V was cut back by 3 bases and J by 6 bases. The chain's CDR3 is CASSAMDRNEKTQYF. CDR3 nucleotides: TGTGCCAGCAGCGCCATGGACAGGAACGAGAAGACCCAGTACTTC.

V usage is TRBV6-5 and J usage is TRBJ2-1; the D gene is possibly TRBD1 (5 bases). The V and J ends lost 0 bases and 7 bases respectively, with 7 bases between them. The CDR3 extends over 13 amino acids. Germline CDR1 and CDR2: MNHEY and SVGAGI. The DNA of the CDR3 is TGTGCCAGCAGTTACTCGAAGGGGAATGAGCAGTTCTTC. Residues: CASSYSKGNEQFF.

The chain uses TRBV18 and TRBJ2-1; 11 bases align to TRBD1. Germline V gene data show CDR1 as KGHSH and CDR2 as LQKENI. This CDR3 spans 16 amino acids. After removal of 5 bases from V and 6 bases from J, the junction contained 9 bases not matched to a gene. This CDR3 reads CASSGQGATLLNEQFF. The CDR3 DNA is TGTGCCAGCTCAGGACAGGGGGCGACTCTGCTCAATGAGCAGTTCTTC.

The chain is built from TRBV30 and TRBJ2-2, with 10 bases lining up with TRBD2. Germline V gene sequence: CDR1 GTSNPN, CDR2 SVGIG (reference sequence). The CDR3 is 14 amino acids. J was trimmed by 7 bases and V by 5 bases; bases with no gene match: 7. CDR3 in amino acids: CAWGSPSGSGELFF. The CDR3 nucleotides are TGTGCCTGGGGAAGTCCTAGCGGGAGCGGGGAGCTGTTTTTT. The full variable domain, its missing parts supplied by reference TRBV30 and TRBJ2-2, is SQTIHQWPATLVQPVGSPLSLECTVEGTSNPNLYWYRQAAGRGLQLLFYSVGIGQISSEVPQNLSASRPQDRQFILSSKKLLLSDSGFYLCAWGSPSGSGELFFGEGSRLTVL.

The genes are TRBV5-4 and TRBJ2-1; perhaps TRBD2 as D (6 bases). The CDR3 has 19 residues. Looked up from germline, CDR1 is SGHNT and CDR2 is YYREEE (reference sequence). Trimming took 4 bases from V and 8 from J, leaving 31 bases between them. CDR3 DNA: TGTGCCAGCAGCGGGGGGACTCTGCGCGCCCGGCAGACTCTGGATGAGCAGTTCTTC. As protein: CASSGGTLRARQTLDEQFF.

The J gene is TRBJ1-2, the V gene TRBV5-4, with 12 bases fitting TRBD1. V shed 3 bases, J shed 7 bases, and the junction held 10 bases outside the gene matches. The germline gives CDR1 SGHNT, CDR2 YYREEE (reference sequence). The CDR3 runs 16 residues. The CDR3 bases are TGTGCCAGCAGCTCATCCGGGACAGGGGGCGCAGGTGGCTACACCTTC. Encoded protein: CASSSSGTGGAGGYTF.

V and J are TRBV7-2 and TRBJ2-2, with D possibly being TRBD1 (5 bases). The length of the CDR3 is 15 residues. Germline assignment: CDR1 SGHTA and CDR2 FQGNSA. Trimming stripped 1 base from V and 8 bases from J, with 14 bases between. The CDR3 bases are TGTGCCAGCAGCTTAGGGGGCTCCCTATTAGGGGAGCTGTTTTTT. It specifies CASSLGGSLLGELFF. Using reference TRBV7-2 and TRBJ2-2 for the parts outside the CDR3, the full variable domain is GAGVSQSPSNKVTEKGKDVELRCDPISGHTALYWYRQSLGQGLEFLIYFQGNSAPDKSGLPSDRFSAERTGGSVSTLTIQRTQQEDSAVYLCASSLGGSLLGELFFGEGSRLTVL.

The chain recombines TRBV15 with TRBJ2-1; 9 bases line up with TRBD1. The CDR3 spans 16 residues. V shed 1 base and J 4 bases; nucleotides not matched to a gene: 5. CDR1 and CDR2 from the germline V gene are LNHNV and YYDKDF (reference sequence). CDR3 sequence (DNA): TGTGCCACCAGCAGAGGTGGGGACAGGGATTACAATGAGCAGTTCTTC. Amino acids: CATSRGGDRDYNEQFF.

The chain carries TRBV6-5 and TRBJ2-5; TRBD1 agrees at 9 bases. CDR1 and CDR2 from the germline V gene are MNHEY and SVGAGI. There are 15 residues in the CDR3. After removal of 5 bases from V and 5 bases from J, the junction contained 9 bases not matched to a gene. CDR3 amino acids: CASSRGQGPEETQYF. CDR3 bases: TGTGCCAGCAGTAGGGGACAGGGCCCAGAGGAGACCCAGTACTTC.

V gene TRBV19 combines with J gene TRBJ2-1; 7 bases fit TRBD1. With V trimmed by 4 bases and J by 8 bases, 5 bases remained unmatched. CDR3 size: 13 residues. Germline V gene data show CDR1 as LNHDA and CDR2 as SQIVND (reference sequence). The CDR3 nucleotides read TGTGCCAGTAGTAATGACAGGGCACATGAGCAGTTCTTC. Its translation is CASSNDRAHEQFF.

This clone was seen once. This sequence joins TRBV6-5 and TRBJ2-7; 7 nucleotides agree with TRBD1. This CDR3 contains 13 residues. Germline trimming cut 6 bases from V and 4 bases from J; bases unmatched to any gene: 6. Germline loops: CDR1 MNHEY, CDR2 SVGAGI. The CDR3 protein is CASRTGASYEQYF. The DNA of the CDR3 is TGTGCCAGCAGAACAGGGGCCTCATACGAGCAGTACTTC.

The chain employs TRBV3-1 (or the pseudogene TRBV3-2) and TRBJ2-2; no clear D gene. Per the germline V gene, CDR1 is LGHDT and CDR2 is YNNKEL (reference sequence). Trimming stripped 6 bases from V and 5 bases from J, with 7 bases between. The CDR3 contains 12 residues. In DNA form, the CDR3 reads TGTGCCAGCAGGAGAACTACCGGGGAGCTGTTTTTT. Amino acids: CASRRTTGELFF.

The CDR3 region is CASSQGGQERQPQHF. For the CDR3, the DNA is TGTGCCAGCAGCCAAGGAGGACAGGAGCGACAGCCCCAGCATTTT. The chain couples TRBV4-2 to TRBJ1-5, with TRBD1 identical over 7 bases. V shed 1 base, J shed 7 bases, and the junction held 7 bases outside the gene matches. This CDR3 region has 15 residues. Per germline, CDR1 LGHNA and CDR2 YNFKEQ.

The genes are TRBV7-8 and TRBJ2-5, with 8 bases identical to TRBD2. The junction had 15 bases not matched to a gene; V was cut back by 8 bases and J by 4 bases. CDR1 SGHVS and CDR2 FQNEAQ come from the germline V gene. The CDR3 sequence is 16 residues long. CDR3 protein: CASGKSGSSFIETQYF. Written as DNA, the CDR3 is TGTGCCAGCGGAAAGAGCGGGAGTTCTTTCATAGAGACCCAGTACTTC.